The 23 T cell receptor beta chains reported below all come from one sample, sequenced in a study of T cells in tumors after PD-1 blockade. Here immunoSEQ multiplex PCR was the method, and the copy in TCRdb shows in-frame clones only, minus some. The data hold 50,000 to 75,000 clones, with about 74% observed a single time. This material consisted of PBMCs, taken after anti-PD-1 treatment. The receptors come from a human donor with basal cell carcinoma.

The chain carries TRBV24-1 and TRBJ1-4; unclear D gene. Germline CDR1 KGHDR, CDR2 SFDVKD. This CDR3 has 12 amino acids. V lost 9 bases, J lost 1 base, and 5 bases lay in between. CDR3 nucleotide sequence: TGTGCCACCGGGAAAACTAATGAAAAACTGTTTTTT. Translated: CATGKTNEKLFF.

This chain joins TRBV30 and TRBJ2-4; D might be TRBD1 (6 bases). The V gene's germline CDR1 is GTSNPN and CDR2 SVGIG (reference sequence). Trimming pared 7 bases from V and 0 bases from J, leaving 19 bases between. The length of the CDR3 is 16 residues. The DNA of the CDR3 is TGTGCCTCAAGCCTCACAGGGTCTTTAGCCAAAAACATTCAGTACTTC. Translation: CASSLTGSLAKNIQYF.

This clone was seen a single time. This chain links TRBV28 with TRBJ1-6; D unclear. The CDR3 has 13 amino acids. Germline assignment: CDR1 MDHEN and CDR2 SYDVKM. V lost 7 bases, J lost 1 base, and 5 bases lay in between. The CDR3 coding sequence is TGTGCCAGCATCGGGTCCTATAATTCACCCCTCCACTTT. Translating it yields CASIGSYNSPLHF.

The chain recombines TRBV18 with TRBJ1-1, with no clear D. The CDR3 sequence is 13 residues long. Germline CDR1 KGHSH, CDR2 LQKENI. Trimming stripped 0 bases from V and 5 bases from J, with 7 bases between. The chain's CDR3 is CASSPPEWTEAFF. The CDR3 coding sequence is TGTGCCAGCTCACCACCGGAGTGGACTGAAGCTTTCTTT.

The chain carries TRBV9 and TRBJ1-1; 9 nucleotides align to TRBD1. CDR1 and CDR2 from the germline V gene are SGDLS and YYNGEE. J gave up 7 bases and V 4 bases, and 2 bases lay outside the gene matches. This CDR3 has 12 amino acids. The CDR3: CASSRGQGEAFF. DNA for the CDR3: TGTGCCAGCAGCAGGGGACAGGGTGAAGCTTTCTTT.

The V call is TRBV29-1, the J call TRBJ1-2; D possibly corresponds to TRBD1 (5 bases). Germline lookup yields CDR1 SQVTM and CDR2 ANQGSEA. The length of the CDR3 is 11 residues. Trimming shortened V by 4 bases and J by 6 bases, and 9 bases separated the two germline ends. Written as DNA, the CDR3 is TGCAGCGTTGGGCAGGGCGATGGCTACACCTTC. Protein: CSVGQGDGYTF.

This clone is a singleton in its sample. The CDR3: CASDPPGQGHEQYF. The CDR3 bases are TGTGCCAGCGATCCTCCGGGACAGGGGCACGAGCAGTACTTC. The chain links TRBV19 to TRBJ2-7, with 10 bases aligning to TRBD1. The ends lost 9 bases at V and 5 bases at J; junction bases unmatched: 10. Per germline, CDR1 LNHDA and CDR2 SQIVND (reference sequence). The CDR3 runs 14 residues.

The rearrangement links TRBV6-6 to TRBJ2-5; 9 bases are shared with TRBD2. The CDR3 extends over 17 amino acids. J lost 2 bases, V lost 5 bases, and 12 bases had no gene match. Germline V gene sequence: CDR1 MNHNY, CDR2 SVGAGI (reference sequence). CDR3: CASSPSGVRGGQETQYF. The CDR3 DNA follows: TGTGCCAGCAGTCCCTCCGGAGTGCGGGGGGGGCAAGAGACCCAGTACTTC.

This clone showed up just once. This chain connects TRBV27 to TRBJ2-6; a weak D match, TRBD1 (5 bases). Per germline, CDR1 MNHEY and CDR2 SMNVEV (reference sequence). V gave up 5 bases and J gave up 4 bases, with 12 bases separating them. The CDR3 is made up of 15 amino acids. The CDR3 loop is CASSPDRMGANVLTF. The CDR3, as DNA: TGTGCCAGCAGTCCCGACAGAATGGGGGCCAACGTCCTGACTTTC. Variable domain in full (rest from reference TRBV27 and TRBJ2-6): EAQVTQNPRYLITVTGKKLTVTCSQNMNHEYMSWYRQDPGLGLRQIYYSMNVEVTDKGDVPEGYKVSRKEKRNFPLILESPSPNQTSLYFCASSPDRMGANVLTFGAGSRLTVL.

CDR3 amino acids: CASSLEDGLLRGYTF. CDR3 DNA: TGTGCCAGCAGCTTGGAGGACGGCCTTTTAAGAGGCTACACCTTC. The chain is built from TRBV5-4 and TRBJ1-2, with unresolved D. The germline gives CDR1 SGHNT, CDR2 YYREEE (reference sequence). CDR3 length: 15 amino acids. The germline V and J ends were trimmed by 0 bases and 8 bases, with 17 bases remaining between them.

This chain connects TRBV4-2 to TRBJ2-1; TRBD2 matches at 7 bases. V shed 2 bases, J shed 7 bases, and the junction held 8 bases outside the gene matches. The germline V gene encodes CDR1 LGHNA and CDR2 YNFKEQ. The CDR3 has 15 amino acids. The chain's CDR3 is CASSQLAAGLNEQFF. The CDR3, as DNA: TGTGCCAGCAGCCAACTAGCGGCGGGGTTAAATGAGCAGTTCTTC.

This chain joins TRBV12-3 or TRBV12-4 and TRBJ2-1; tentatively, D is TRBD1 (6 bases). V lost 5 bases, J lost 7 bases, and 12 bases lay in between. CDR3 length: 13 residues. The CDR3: CASSLGQNNEQFF. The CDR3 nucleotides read TGTGCCAGCAGTCTCGGACAGAATAATGAGCAGTTCTTC.

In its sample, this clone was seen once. The CDR3 DNA reads TGTGCCAGCAGTCTATACCGGGACCATTATAATTCACCCCTCCACTTT. Protein product: CASSLYRDHYNSPLHF. The chain uses TRBV27 and TRBJ1-6, with D maybe TRBD1 (5 bases). V lost 5 bases to trimming and J lost 4 bases, with 15 bases between them. The CDR3 is made up of 16 amino acids. Germline CDR1 is MNHEY and CDR2 is SMNVEV (reference sequence).

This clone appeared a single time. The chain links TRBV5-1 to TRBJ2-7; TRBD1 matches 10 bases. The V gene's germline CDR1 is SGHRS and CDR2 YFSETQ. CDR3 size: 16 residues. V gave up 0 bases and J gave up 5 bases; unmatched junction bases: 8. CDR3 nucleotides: TGCGCCAGCAGCTTGGCCCCGGGACAGGGGATCCACGAGCAGTACTTC. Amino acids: CASSLAPGQGIHEQYF.

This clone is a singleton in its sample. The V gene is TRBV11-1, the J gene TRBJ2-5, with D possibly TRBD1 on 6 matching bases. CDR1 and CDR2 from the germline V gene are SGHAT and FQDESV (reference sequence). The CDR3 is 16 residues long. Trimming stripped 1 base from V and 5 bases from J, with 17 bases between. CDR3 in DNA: TGTGCCAGCAGCTTAGGTGACGCAGGGGCCGGGGAGACCCAGTACTTC. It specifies CASSLGDAGAGETQYF.

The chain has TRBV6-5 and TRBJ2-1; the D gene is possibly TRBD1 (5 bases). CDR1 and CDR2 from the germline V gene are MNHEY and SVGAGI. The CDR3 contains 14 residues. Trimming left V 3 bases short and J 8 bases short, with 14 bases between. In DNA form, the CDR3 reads TGTGCCAGCAGTTATTCAACAGGCGTGGATGAGCAGTTCTTC. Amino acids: CASSYSTGVDEQFF.

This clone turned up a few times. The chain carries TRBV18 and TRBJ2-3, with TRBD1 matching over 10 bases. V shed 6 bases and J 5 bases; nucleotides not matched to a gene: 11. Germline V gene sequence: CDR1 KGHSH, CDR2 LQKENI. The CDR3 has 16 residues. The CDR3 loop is CASSLQTGGNGDTQYF. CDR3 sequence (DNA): TGTGCCAGCTCCCTCCAGACAGGGGGCAATGGAGATACGCAGTATTTT. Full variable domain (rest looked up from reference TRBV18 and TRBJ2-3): NAGVMQNPRHLVRRRGQEARLRCSPMKGHSHVYWYRQLPEEGLKFMVYLQKENIIDESGMPKERFSAEFPKEGPSILRIQQVVRGDSAAYFCASSLQTGGNGDTQYFGPGTRLTVL.

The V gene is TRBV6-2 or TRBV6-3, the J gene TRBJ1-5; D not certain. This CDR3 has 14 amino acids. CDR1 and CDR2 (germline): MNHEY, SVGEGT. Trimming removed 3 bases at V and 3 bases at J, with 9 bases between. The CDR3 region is CASSYNKYNQPQHF. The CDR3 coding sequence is TGTGCCAGCAGTTATAACAAGTACAATCAGCCCCAGCATTTT.

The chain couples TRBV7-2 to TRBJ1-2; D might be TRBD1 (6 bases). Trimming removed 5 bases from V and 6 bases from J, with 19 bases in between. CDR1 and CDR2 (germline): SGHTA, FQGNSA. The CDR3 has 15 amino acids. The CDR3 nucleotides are TGTGCCAGCAGCCCATCCCCTCAGGGGAAGAATGGCTACACCTTC. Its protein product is CASSPSPQGKNGYTF. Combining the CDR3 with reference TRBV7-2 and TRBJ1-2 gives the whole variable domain GAGVSQSPSNKVTEKGKDVELRCDPISGHTALYWYRQSLGQGLEFLIYFQGNSAPDKSGLPSDRFSAERTGGSVSTLTIQRTQQEDSAVYLCASSPSPQGKNGYTFGSGTRLTVV.

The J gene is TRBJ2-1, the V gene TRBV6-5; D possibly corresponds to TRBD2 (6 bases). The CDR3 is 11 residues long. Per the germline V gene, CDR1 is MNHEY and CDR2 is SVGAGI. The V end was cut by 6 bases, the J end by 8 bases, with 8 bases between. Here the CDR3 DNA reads TGTGCCAGCAGGGAGGGACATGAGCAGTTCTTC. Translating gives CASREGHEQFF.

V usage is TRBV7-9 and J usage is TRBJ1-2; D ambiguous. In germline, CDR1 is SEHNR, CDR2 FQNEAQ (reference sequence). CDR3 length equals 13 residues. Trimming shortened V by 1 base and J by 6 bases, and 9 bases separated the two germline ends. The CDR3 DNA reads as TGTGCCAGCAGCTTAGGTGGGCCCCATGGCTACACCTTC. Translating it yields CASSLGGPHGYTF.

The CDR3 spells CASSSQALAGGDTQYF. As DNA, the CDR3 is TGTGCCAGCAGCTCCCAGGCACTAGCGGGGGGCGATACGCAGTATTTT. The chain employs TRBV7-6 and TRBJ2-3; TRBD2 matches 12 bases. The germline V gene encodes CDR1 SGHVS and CDR2 FNYEAQ. The CDR3 consists of 16 residues. Losses at the gene ends were 4 bases for V and 6 bases for J; bases not matched to a gene: 8.

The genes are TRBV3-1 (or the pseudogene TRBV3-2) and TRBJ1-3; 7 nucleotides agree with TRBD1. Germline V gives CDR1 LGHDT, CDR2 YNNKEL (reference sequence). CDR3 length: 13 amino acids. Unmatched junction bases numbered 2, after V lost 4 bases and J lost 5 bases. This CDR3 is CASSLGQRNTIYF. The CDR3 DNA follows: TGTGCCAGCAGCCTGGGACAGAGAAACACCATATATTTT.